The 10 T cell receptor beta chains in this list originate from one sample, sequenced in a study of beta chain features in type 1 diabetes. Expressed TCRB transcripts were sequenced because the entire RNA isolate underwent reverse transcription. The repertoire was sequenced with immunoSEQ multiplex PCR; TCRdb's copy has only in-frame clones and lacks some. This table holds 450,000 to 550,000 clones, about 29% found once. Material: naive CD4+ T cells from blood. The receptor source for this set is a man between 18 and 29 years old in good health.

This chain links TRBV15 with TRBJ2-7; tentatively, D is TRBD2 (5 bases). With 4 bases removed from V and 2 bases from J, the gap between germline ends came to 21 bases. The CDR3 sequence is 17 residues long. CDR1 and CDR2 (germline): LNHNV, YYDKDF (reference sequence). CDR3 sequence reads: CATSIGVAEGTTYEQYF. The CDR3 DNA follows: TGTGCCACCAGCATTGGGGTGGCCGAGGGCACAACCTACGAGCAGTACTTC. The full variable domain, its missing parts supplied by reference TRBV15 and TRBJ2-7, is DAMVIQNPRYQVTQFGKPVTLSCSQTLNHNVMYWYQQKSSQAPKLLFHYYDKDFNNEADTPDNFQSRRPNTSFCFLDIRSPGLGDTAMYLCATSIGVAEGTTYEQYFGPGTRLTVT.

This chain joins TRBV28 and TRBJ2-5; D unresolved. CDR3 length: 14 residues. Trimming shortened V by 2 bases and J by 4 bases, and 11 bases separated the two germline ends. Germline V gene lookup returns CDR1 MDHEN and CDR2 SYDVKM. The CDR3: CASSLVHLRETQYF. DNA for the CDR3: TGTGCCAGCAGTTTAGTGCACCTCCGAGAGACCCAGTACTTC.

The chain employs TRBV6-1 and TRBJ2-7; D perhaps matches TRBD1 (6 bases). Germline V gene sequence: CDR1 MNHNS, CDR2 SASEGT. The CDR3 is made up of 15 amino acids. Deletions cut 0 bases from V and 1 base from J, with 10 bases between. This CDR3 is CASSEAGGFSYEQYF. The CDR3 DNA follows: TGTGCCAGCAGTGAAGCAGGGGGTTTTTCCTACGAGCAGTACTTC.

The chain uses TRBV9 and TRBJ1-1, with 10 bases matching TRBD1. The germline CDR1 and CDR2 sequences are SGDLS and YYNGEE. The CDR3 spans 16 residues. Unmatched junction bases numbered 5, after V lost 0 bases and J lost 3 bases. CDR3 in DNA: TGTGCCAGCAGCGTAGCTACGACAGGGGGCTACACTGAAGCTTTCTTT. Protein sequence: CASSVATTGGYTEAFF.

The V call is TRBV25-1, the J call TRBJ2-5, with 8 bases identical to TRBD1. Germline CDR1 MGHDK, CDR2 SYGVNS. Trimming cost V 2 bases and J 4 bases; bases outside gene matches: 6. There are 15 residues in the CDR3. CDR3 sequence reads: CASSEPRGLGETQYF. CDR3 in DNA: TGTGCCAGCAGTGAACCCAGGGGGCTTGGAGAGACCCAGTACTTC. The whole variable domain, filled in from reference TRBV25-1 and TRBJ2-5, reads EADIYQTPRYLVIGTGKKITLECSQTMGHDKMYWYQQDPGMELHLIHYSYGVNSTEKGDLSSESTVSRIRTEHFPLTLESARPSHTSQYLCASSEPRGLGETQYFGPGTRLLVL.

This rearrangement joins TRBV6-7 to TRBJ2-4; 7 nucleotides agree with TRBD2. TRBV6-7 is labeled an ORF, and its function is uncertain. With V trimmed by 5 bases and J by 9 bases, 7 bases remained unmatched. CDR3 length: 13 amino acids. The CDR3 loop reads CASSGAGVTIQYF. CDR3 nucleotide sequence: TGTGCCAGCAGTGGGGCGGGAGTTACCATTCAGTACTTC.

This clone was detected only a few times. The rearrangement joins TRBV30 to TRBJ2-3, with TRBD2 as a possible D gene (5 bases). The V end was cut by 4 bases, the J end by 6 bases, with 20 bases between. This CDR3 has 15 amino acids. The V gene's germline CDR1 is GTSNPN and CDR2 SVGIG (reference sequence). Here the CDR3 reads CAWMRVLALGDTQYF. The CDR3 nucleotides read TGTGCCTGGATGAGGGTGCTAGCCCTGGGGGATACGCAGTATTTT.

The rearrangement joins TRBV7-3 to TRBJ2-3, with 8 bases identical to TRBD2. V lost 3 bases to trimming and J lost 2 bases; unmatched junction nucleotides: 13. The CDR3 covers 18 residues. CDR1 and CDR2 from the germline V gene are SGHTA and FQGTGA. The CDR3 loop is CASSFRLAPPGNTDTQYF. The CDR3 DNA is TGTGCCAGCAGCTTCCGACTAGCGCCCCCCGGGAACACAGATACGCAGTATTTT.

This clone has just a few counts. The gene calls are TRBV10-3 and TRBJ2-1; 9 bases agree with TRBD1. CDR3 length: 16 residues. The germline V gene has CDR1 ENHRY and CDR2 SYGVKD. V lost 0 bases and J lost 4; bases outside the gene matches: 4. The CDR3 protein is CAISESAQGAYNEQFF. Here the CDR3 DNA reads TGTGCCATCAGTGAGTCGGCACAGGGGGCTTACAATGAGCAGTTCTTC.

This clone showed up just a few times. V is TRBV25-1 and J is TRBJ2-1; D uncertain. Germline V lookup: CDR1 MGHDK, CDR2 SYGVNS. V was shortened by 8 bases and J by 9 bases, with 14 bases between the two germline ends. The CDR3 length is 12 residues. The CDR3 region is CASRKLPGEQFF. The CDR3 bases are TGTGCCAGCCGTAAACTTCCCGGTGAGCAGTTCTTC.